The T cell receptor beta chain under discussion was sequenced for a study of T cell responses to AZD1222 COVID-19 vaccine. In the study overall: The study pooled second doses at about 4 or about 12 weeks. Findings of the study overall: The donor group comprised mostly white British people and more females; the analysis possibly underestimated clonal diversity. Seropositive at baseline were only a handful of AZD1222 recipients. Reports indicate that nearly half of spike-specific TCRs are directed at unmutated variant regions.

TCRdb keeps only in-frame clones here, not all; method: immunoSEQ multiplex PCR. The repertoire holds tens of thousands of clones, with around 83% as singletons. Regarding this clone: Its antigen is as yet unknown.

After removal of 8 bases from V and 9 bases from J, the junction contained 10 bases not matched to a gene. Germline-derived CDR1 and CDR2 are SNHLY and FYNNEI. This CDR3 region has 13 residues. The source was peripheral blood, collected on day 0 of AZD1222 vaccination. The TCR originated in an adult in good health. The rearrangement joins TRBV2 to TRBJ2-7, with 10 positions matching TRBD1. The CDR3 protein is CASRTGGRRGQYF. The CDR3 DNA reads TGTGCCAGCCGGACAGGGGGGCGAAGGGGGCAGTACTTC.